These T cell receptor beta chains were read from a single sample in a study of T-cell reconstitution after alpha-beta-depleted transplantation in children. TCRdb re-analysed the PCR reads in MiXCR, keeping a single row per CDR3 protein. The sample yields 450,000 to 600,000 distinct CDR3 sequences, 8% to 11% seen once. This sample comprised PBMCs, obtained before TCRalphabeta/CD19-depleted stem cell transplant. All receptors derive from a child aged 2-15 years with inherited bone marrow failure, due to receive a stem cell transplant. CDR3s include the opening cysteine and the closing phenylalanine or tryptophan. A D gene is named only where the DNA matches it firmly. The listing skips clone size in some rows; elsewhere it reads once, few, many or a size class.

size,J,D,V,CDR3,DNA
NA,TRBJ1-6,NA,TRBV7-2,CASSLVSATNSPLHF,TGTGCCAGCAGCTTAGTTTCGGCAACCAATTCACCCCTCCACTTT
few,TRBJ2-2,TRBD1,TRBV10-3,CAIRETGYYTGELFF,TGTGCCATCAGAGAGACAGGGTACTATACCGGGGAGCTGTTTTTT
many,TRBJ2-1,TRBD2,TRBV19,CASRFFQGTSGGEGGEQFF,TGTGCCAGTAGATTCTTCCAAGGGACTAGCGGGGGAGAGGGAGGTGAGCAGTTCTTC
many,TRBJ2-7,NA,TRBV4-3,CASSEAVGGGSGEYYEQYF,TGCGCCAGCAGCGAAGCGGTGGGAGGGGGCTCCGGGGAATACTACGAGCAGTACTTC
NA,TRBJ1-2,NA,TRBV7-9,CASSSRQVPVYGYTF,TGTGCCAGCAGCTCCCGCCAGGTCCCTGTGTATGGCTACACCTTC
many,TRBJ1-4,NA,TRBV29-1,CSVGAANEKLFF,TGCAGCGTTGGGGCAGCTAATGAAAAACTGTTTTTT
many,TRBJ2-1,NA,TRBV6-1,CASSPWALANSYNEQFF,TGTGCCAGCAGTCCCTGGGCGCTAGCGAACTCCTACAATGAGCAGTTCTTC
many,TRBJ2-1,NA,TRBV5-1,CASSLTQGHSNEQFF,TGCGCCAGCAGCCTTACCCAGGGGCACAGCAATGAGCAGTTCTTC
few,TRBJ2-3,TRBD1,TRBV18,CASSPRQGERDTQYF,TGTGCCAGCTCACCAAGACAGGGGGAGAGGGATACGCAGTATTTT
many,TRBJ1-1,TRBD1,TRBV15,CATSKYQGARQLDTEAFF,TGTGCCACCAGCAAATATCAGGGGGCGAGGCAATTGGACACTGAAGCTTTCTTT
many,TRBJ2-5,NA,TRBV27,CASSLAPGAQETQYF,TGTGCCAGCAGCTTGGCCCCGGGAGCCCAAGAGACCCAGTACTTC
many,TRBJ2-7,TRBD2,TRBV5-1,CASSSFPGLAGTYEQYF,TGCGCCAGCAGCTCGTTTCCGGGACTAGCGGGAACCTACGAGCAGTACTTC
NA,TRBJ1-1,TRBD1,TRBV28,CASSSDRINTEAFF,TGTGCCAGCAGTTCGGACAGGATAAACACTGAAGCTTTCTTT
few,TRBJ2-7,TRBD2,TRBV5-1,CASSLASGSNEQYF,TGCGCCAGCAGCTTGGCCAGCGGGAGTAACGAGCAGTACTTC
many,TRBJ2-1,TRBD2,TRBV7-6,CASSPGRGSSGGPYNEQFF,TGTGCCAGCAGCCCAGGAAGGGGGTCTAGCGGGGGACCCTACAATGAGCAGTTCTTC
many,TRBJ2-3,NA,TRBV4-3,CASSQETAHTQYF,TGCGCCAGCAGCCAAGAAACAGCGCATACGCAGTATTTT
many,TRBJ2-5,TRBD2,TRBV29-1,CSFLAGVETQYF,TGCAGCTTCTTAGCGGGAGTCGAGACCCAGTACTTC
few,TRBJ1-2,NA,TRBV20-1,CSANQGIYGYTF,TGCAGTGCTAACCAGGGGATTTATGGCTACACCTTC
many,TRBJ2-7,NA,TRBV6-5,CASSYSTDYYEQYF,TGTGCCAGCAGTTACTCGACCGATTACTACGAGCAGTACTTC
few,TRBJ1-1,NA,TRBV18,CASSPLGEGEAFF,TGTGCCAGCTCACCATTAGGGGAAGGTGAAGCTTTCTTT
many,TRBJ1-6,NA,TRBV27,CASSLHGHNSPLHF,TGTGCCAGCAGTTTACATGGCCATAATTCACCCCTCCACTTT
many,TRBJ1-1,TRBD1,TRBV6-5,CATEQGPEAFF,TGTGCCACCGAACAGGGGCCCGAAGCTTTCTTT
many,TRBJ1-2,NA,TRBV28,CASSPGRIYGYTF,TGTGCCAGCAGTCCCGGACGGATCTATGGCTACACCTTC
NA,TRBJ2-7,NA,TRBV30,CAWTPGAASYEQYF,TGTGCCTGGACCCCCGGGGCGGCCTCCTACGAGCAGTACTTC
many,TRBJ2-1,NA,TRBV4-3,CASSQDTPRGFYNEQFF,TGCGCCAGCAGCCAAGATACGCCCCGGGGGTTCTACAATGAGCAGTTCTTC
few,TRBJ2-5,NA,TRBV5-1,CASSKTGTQETQYF,TGCGCCAGCAGCAAAACAGGGACCCAAGAGACCCAGTACTTC
many,TRBJ2-1,TRBD2,TRBV5-1,CASSLGPSGSMENEQFF,TGCGCCAGCAGCTTGGGGCCTAGCGGGAGTATGGAGAATGAGCAGTTCTTC
many,TRBJ1-2,NA,TRBV20-1,CSARDSPANYGYTF,TGCAGTGCTAGAGATAGTCCTGCAAACTATGGCTACACCTTC
many,TRBJ1-6,NA,TRBV11-2,CASSLPGSGSPLHF,TGTGCCAGCAGCTTACCAGGGTCGGGGTCACCCCTCCACTTT
many,TRBJ1-4,NA,TRBV20-1,CSAASENEKLFF,TGCAGTGCTGCCTCTGAGAATGAAAAACTGTTTTTT
few,TRBJ2-2,NA,TRBV11-2,CASSLGGGAGSCFF,NA
NA,TRBJ1-4,TRBD1,TRBV5-1,CASSFTGGEREKLFF,TGCGCCAGCAGCTTCACAGGGGGCGAGAGAGAAAAACTGTTTTTT
many,TRBJ1-2,TRBD1,TRBV14,CASSQGDRGPWNYGYTF,TGTGCCAGCAGCCAAGGGGACAGGGGACCTTGGAACTATGGCTACACCTTC
NA,TRBJ2-7,TRBD1,TRBV20-1,CSAGGLREQYF,TGCAGCGCAGGGGGTTTGCGAGAGCAGTACTTC
few,TRBJ2-3,TRBD2,TRBV20-1,CSALPGGPQYF,TGCAGTGCCCTCCCGGGAGGTCCACAGTATTTT
many,TRBJ2-3,NA,TRBV11-2,CASSLGRSPFSTDTQYF,TGTGCCAGCAGCTTGGGCAGATCCCCCTTTAGCACAGATACGCAGTATTTT
NA,TRBJ2-6,TRBD1,TRBV6-5,CASSYWAGGAGANVLTF,TGTGCCAGCAGTTACTGGGCAGGGGGCGCGGGGGCCAACGTCCTGACTTTC
many,TRBJ2-3,NA,TRBV4-3,CASSHVGVSTDTQYF,TGCGCCAGCAGCCATGTGGGAGTCAGCACAGATACGCAGTATTTT
many,TRBJ2-7,TRBD1,TRBV12-3/TRBV12-4,CASSRQGLTYEQYF,TGTGCCAGCAGTCGACAGGGATTGACCTACGAGCAGTACTTC
few,TRBJ2-1,NA,TRBV28,CASSSAGREQFF,TGTGCCAGCAGTTCCGCGGGGAGGGAGCAGTTCTTC
many,TRBJ2-6,TRBD1,TRBV11-2,CASSLEDRDRASLGANVLTF,TGTGCCAGCAGCTTAGAGGACCGGGACAGGGCTTCGTTGGGGGCCAACGTCCTGACTTTC
many,TRBJ2-3,TRBD2,TRBV5-6,CASSLGLAVSTDTQYF,TGTGCCAGCAGCCTGGGACTAGCGGTTAGCACAGATACGCAGTATTTT
NA,TRBJ1-1,NA,TRBV12-3/TRBV12-4,CASNPRGMNTEAFF,TGTGCCAGCAACCCCAGAGGTATGAACACTGAAGCTTTCTTT
many,TRBJ2-7,NA,TRBV11-2,CASSLGAGIYEQYF,TGTGCCAGCAGCTTAGGGGCAGGGATCTACGAGCAGTACTTC
many,TRBJ2-1,TRBD2,TRBV20-1,CSANRAGVYNEQFF,TGCAGTGCTAACCGAGCGGGAGTCTACAATGAGCAGTTCTTC
NA,TRBJ2-7,TRBD1,TRBV7-2,CASRNRQGVYYEQYF,TGTGCCAGCAGAAACCGACAGGGTGTTTACTACGAGCAGTACTTC
few,TRBJ2-3,TRBD1,TRBV29-1,CSVPGTGGHTDTQYF,TGCAGCGTTCCCGGGACAGGGGGCCACACAGATACGCAGTATTTT
many,TRBJ2-3,NA,TRBV29-1,CSVDGTDTQYF,TGCAGCGTTGACGGCACAGATACGCAGTATTTT
NA,TRBJ2-7,NA,TRBV5-1,CASSLEGPPYEQYF,TGCGCCAGCAGCTTGGAGGGTCCTCCCTACGAGCAGTACTTC
NA,TRBJ1-5,NA,TRBV19,CASVQGNQPQHF,TGTGCCAGTGTGCAGGGCAATCAGCCCCAGCATTTT